Listed below are T cell receptor beta chains from one sample, sequenced in a study of regulatory T cells in long-lasting Graves disease. MiXCR, run by TCRdb on the multiplex PCR reads, gives a single entry per CDR3 protein. The data contain around 460,000 distinct CDR3 sequences, about 20% of them singletons. Material: peripheral blood mononuclear cells (PBMCs), obtained when the disease was refractory, from a patient treated with antithyroid drugs. The receptor source for this set is a female donor with Graves disease. CDR3s include the opening cysteine and the closing phenylalanine or tryptophan. A D gene is named only where the DNA matches it firmly. For some rows the clone size is stated as once, few or many, or as a class when expanded; others skip it.

J gene | D gene | clone size | CDR3 length | V gene | CDR3 protein | CDR3 DNA
TRBJ2-5 | TRBD2 | - | 16 | TRBV7-8 | CASSQGLAGGGETQYF | TGTGCCAGCAGCCAAGGACTAGCGGGAGGTGGAGAGACCCAGTACTTC
TRBJ1-5 | - | many | 15 | TRBV28 | CASSLSGRINQPQHF | TGTGCCAGCAGTTTATCAGGACGGATTAATCAGCCCCAGCATTTT
TRBJ1-2 | - | many | 12 | TRBV15 | CATTDGTYGYTF | TGTGCCACCACGGACGGGACCTATGGCTACACCTTC
TRBJ1-3 | - | few | 14 | TRBV2 | CASSAGSVGNTIYF | TGTGCCAGCAGCGCAGGGTCGGTTGGAAACACCATATATTTT
TRBJ1-2 | TRBD1 | - | 13 | TRBV10-3 | CAISAGQGNGYTF | TGTGCCATCAGCGCCGGACAGGGCAATGGCTACACCTTC
TRBJ1-4 | - | - | 13 | TRBV15 | CATSRGGNEKLFF | TGTGCCACCAGCAGAGGGGGGAATGAAAAACTGTTTTTT
TRBJ1-2 | TRBD1 | many | 17 | TRBV27 | CASSYHFRGQGNYGYTF | TGTGCCAGCAGTTACCACTTCCGGGGACAGGGGAACTATGGCTACACCTTC
TRBJ1-1 | TRBD1 | few | 16 | TRBV7-9 | CASSLEKGARGTEAFF | TGTGCCAGCAGCCTAGAAAAGGGGGCGAGGGGCACTGAAGCTTTCTTT
TRBJ2-7 | - | few | 14 | TRBV27 | CASAPGESTYEQYF | TGTGCCAGCGCTCCAGGGGAGTCTACCTACGAGCAGTACTTC
TRBJ2-7 | TRBD1 | many | 16 | TRBV7-2 | CASSPRATGGSYEQYF | TGTGCCAGCAGCCCCCGCGCGACAGGGGGATCCTACGAGCAGTACTTC
TRBJ2-5 | TRBD2 | - | 19 | TRBV20-1 | CSAREASGGPLPSVETQYF | TGCAGTGCTAGAGAAGCTAGCGGGGGGCCCCTGCCGTCGGTCGAGACCCAGTACTTC
TRBJ2-6 | - | - | 13 | TRBV4-1 | CASRGPGANVLTF | TGCGCCAGCCGGGGCCCAGGGGCCAACGTCCTGACTTTC
TRBJ2-5 | - | - | 11 | TRBV20-1 | CSVLGQETQYF | TGCAGTGTACTCGGTCAGGAGACCCAGTACTTC
TRBJ1-1 | - | - | 14 | TRBV16 | CASTRTGGNTEAFF | TGTGCCAGCACCAGAACCGGGGGGAACACTGAAGCTTTCTTT
TRBJ2-7 | TRBD1 | many | 16 | TRBV15 | CATSRERTGSTYEQYF | TGTGCCACCAGCAGAGAACGGACAGGGTCAACCTACGAGCAGTACTTC
TRBJ2-7 | TRBD2 | few | 16 | TRBV5-1 | CASARTSGQPDYEQYF | TGCGCCAGCGCCCGGACTAGCGGTCAACCTGACTACGAGCAGTACTTC
TRBJ2-7 | - | - | 15 | TRBV3-1 | CASSQEWASSYEQYF | TGTGCCAGCAGCCAAGAATGGGCCAGCTCCTACGAGCAGTACTTC
TRBJ2-7 | - | - | 11 | TRBV29-1 | CSGGFEDEQYF | TGCAGCGGCGGGTTTGAAGACGAGCAGTACTTC
TRBJ1-1 | - | many | 16 | TRBV2 | CATNDRQDPMNTEAFF | TGTGCCACCAACGATCGACAGGACCCGATGAACACTGAAGCTTTCTTT
TRBJ2-2 | - | many | 15 | TRBV28 | CASSGRGQNTGELFF | TGTGCCAGCAGTGGGAGGGGACAGAACACCGGGGAGCTGTTTTTT
TRBJ1-1 | - | many | 12 | TRBV6-1 | CASRRSNTEAFF | TGTGCCAGCAGGCGCTCGAACACTGAAGCTTTCTTT
TRBJ2-5 | - | few | 15 | TRBV28 | CASSRTRGFQETQYF | TGTGCCAGCAGCCGGACCCGGGGCTTCCAAGAGACCCAGTACTTC
TRBJ2-7 | - | - | 15 | TRBV9 | CASSSVAGAGYEQYF | TGTGCCAGCAGCTCAGTAGCTGGGGCGGGATACGAGCAGTACTTC
TRBJ2-7 | TRBD1 | few | 15 | TRBV7-9 | CASSVGDRSPYEQYF | TGTGCCAGCAGCGTAGGGGACAGAAGCCCCTACGAGCAGTACTTC
TRBJ2-1 | - | few | 14 | TRBV7-3 | CASSLNRGDNEQFF | TGTGCCAGCAGCTTAAATAGGGGGGACAATGAGCAGTTCTTC
TRBJ2-7 | - | many | 12 | TRBV27 | CASSSVSYEQYF | TGTGCCAGCAGCTCGGTATCCTACGAGCAGTACTTC
TRBJ2-7 | TRBD1 | - | 17 | TRBV5-1 | CASSLGGSAGGEYEQYF | TGCGCCAGCAGCTTGGGAGGGAGCGCAGGGGGAGAGTACGAGCAGTACTTC
TRBJ2-2 | - | - | 14 | TRBV2 | CASADSRGTGELFF | TGTGCCAGCGCCGACTCTCGTGGCACCGGGGAGCTGTTTTTT
TRBJ2-3 | - | - | 12 | TRBV12-3/TRBV12-4 | CASTLDLDTQYF | TGTGCCAGCACTCTGGACCTGGATACGCAGTATTTT
TRBJ1-1 | - | - | 14 | TRBV13 | CASSSGSMNTEAFF | TGTGCCAGCAGCAGTGGCTCCATGAACACTGAAGCTTTCTTT
TRBJ2-5 | - | few | 12 | TRBV3-1 | CASSRNRETQYF | TGTGCCAGCAGCCGAAACAGGGAAACCCAGTACTTC
TRBJ1-2 | - | - | 13 | TRBV4-3 | CASSQINSYGYTF | TGCGCCAGCAGCCAAATCAACAGCTATGGCTACACCTTC
TRBJ1-2 | - | many | 14 | TRBV29-1 | CSALGDSPTYGYTF | TGCAGCGCACTCGGGGACTCTCCCACGTATGGCTACACCTTC